This paragraph covers one T cell receptor (beta chain) sequence. Its matching antigen is unknown. Trimming took 10 bases from V and 3 from J, leaving 25 bases between them. CDR3 length: 16 residues. The germline gives CDR1 MDHEN, CDR2 SYDVKM. These data come from a study of OX40 agonist ivuxolimab in advanced cancers. Points from the study as a whole: The study did not work out the antigen specificity of the expanded peripheral T cells.

Profiling relied on immunoSEQ multiplex PCR, and the TCRdb table lists in-frame clones only, not all of them. The table lists 48,000 or so clones, 80% to 90% of them singletons. The starting material was CD4+ or CD8+ T cells sorted from blood, obtained in a trial of the OX40 agonist ivuxolimab. The chain recombines TRBV28 with TRBJ2-7, with a tentative D call TRBD1 (6 bases). The sequence came from an adult with an advanced solid tumor such as melanoma, head and neck, liver or kidney cancer. The CDR3: CATNGQGIPLGYEQYF. CDR3 nucleotide sequence: TGTGCCACAAACGGGCAGGGGATACCTCTGGGCTACGAGCAGTACTTC.